The 21 T cell receptor beta chains below come from one sample, sequenced in a study of T cell responses to AZD1222 COVID-19 vaccine. Method: immunoSEQ multiplex PCR; TCRdb's copy keeps in-frame clones and lacks some. The repertoire consists of roughly 66,000 clones, with less than 90% occurring once and the leading ten covering 7.3%. The source was peripheral blood, collected on day 0 of AZD1222 vaccination. The receptors come from an adult in good health.

V and J are TRBV2 and TRBJ1-5; TRBD1 is a possible D gene (5 bases). Trimming pared 6 bases from V and 4 bases from J, leaving 13 bases between. Germline lookup yields CDR1 SNHLY and CDR2 FYNNEI. This CDR3 has 14 amino acids. The CDR3 DNA reads TGTGCCAGCAGACCCGGGACCTCGAATCAGCCCCAGCATTTT. Translated, it gives CASRPGTSNQPQHF.

The rearrangement uses TRBV28 and TRBJ1-2; D remains ambiguous. V lost 2 bases and J 4 bases, leaving 17 bases between the germline ends. CDR3 length: 16 amino acids. Per germline, CDR1 MDHEN and CDR2 SYDVKM. The CDR3 protein is CASSLLGLTGGYGYTF. The DNA for the CDR3 is TGTGCCAGCAGTTTACTAGGGCTAACCGGTGGCTATGGCTACACCTTC.

This clone has a handful of counts. The rearrangement links TRBV4-1 to TRBJ1-6, with a tentative D call TRBD1 (5 bases). The CDR3 sequence is 18 residues long. CDR1 MGHRA and CDR2 YSYEKL come from the germline V gene. The V gene lost 4 bases and the J gene lost 0 bases, with 16 bases spanning the gap. The CDR3 DNA follows: TGCGCCAGCAGCCCCCTAGGAGGGGAAAGCTCCTATAATTCACCCCTCCACTTT. Its protein product is CASSPLGGESSYNSPLHF.

The chain joins TRBV24-1 to TRBJ1-2; D gene uncertain. The CDR3 has 14 amino acids. V was pared by 4 bases and J by 7 bases, with 15 bases between. Germline V gene lookup returns CDR1 KGHDR and CDR2 SFDVKD. CDR3 sequence (DNA): TGTGCCACCAGTGACAGGATTCGGACGGTTGGCTACACCTTC. As protein: CATSDRIRTVGYTF.

The genes are TRBV11-2 and TRBJ2-1; 10 positions match TRBD2. The CDR3 extends over 18 amino acids. Trimming took 6 bases from V and 0 from J; bases not matched to a gene: 11. The germline V gene has CDR1 SGHAT and CDR2 FQNNGV. The CDR3 region is CASSPGLAVTSSYNEQFF. The CDR3, as DNA: TGTGCCAGCAGTCCTGGACTAGCGGTGACGAGCTCCTACAATGAGCAGTTCTTC.

This chain uses TRBV13 with TRBJ2-7; no firm D call. Germline CDR1 reads PRHDT; CDR2 reads FYEKMQ (reference sequence). V dropped 1 base and J dropped 4 bases, with 11 bases sitting between them. The CDR3 loop spans 14 amino acids. This CDR3 reads CASSLAVNYYEQYF. CDR3 nucleotides: TGTGCCAGCAGCTTAGCGGTCAACTATTACGAGCAGTACTTC.

This clone was seen more than once but under ten times. This chain links TRBV2 with TRBJ1-5; possibly TRBD1 for D (5 bases). This CDR3 contains 16 residues. Trimming left V 4 bases short and J 3 bases short, with 16 bases between. Germline V gene data show CDR1 as SNHLY and CDR2 as FYNNEI. CDR3 nucleotides: TGTGCCAGCAGTGGGGGGAGGAGTTGGCTCAATCAGCCCCAGCATTTT. Translated, it gives CASSGGRSWLNQPQHF.

The chain links TRBV6-6 to TRBJ1-5; 7 bases are a match to TRBD1. Trimming at V came to 5 bases and at J to 4 bases, leaving 5 bases not matched to a gene. This CDR3 is 14 amino acids long. The germline gives CDR1 MNHNY, CDR2 SVGAGI (reference sequence). The CDR3 sequence is CASSDQGGNQPQHF. CDR3 DNA sequence: TGTGCCAGCAGTGATCAGGGGGGAAATCAGCCCCAGCATTTT.

V usage is TRBV4-1 and J usage is TRBJ1-2; 8 nucleotides line up with TRBD1. The CDR3 length is 14 residues. Germline CDR1 reads MGHRA; CDR2 reads YSYEKL. The J segment lost 8 bases and the V segment lost 3 bases, leaving 8 bases of the junction unmatched. CDR3 sequence (DNA): TGCGCCAGCAGCCACCTACAGGGGGTCGGGGGCTACACCTTC. Translation gives CASSHLQGVGGYTF.

The chain couples TRBV6-5 to TRBJ2-7; D ambiguous. This CDR3 comprises 13 residues. CDR1 and CDR2 (germline): MNHEY, SVGAGI. With 6 bases removed from V and 2 bases from J, the gap between germline ends came to 11 bases. In DNA form, the CDR3 reads TGTGCCAGCAGGCCGACACCCGCCTACGAGCAGTACTTC. The encoded protein is CASRPTPAYEQYF.

For the CDR3, the DNA is TGTGCCAGCAGTTACGACAGGGGCAGGGTTGGCTACACCTTC. Its translation: CASSYDRGRVGYTF. This rearrangement joins TRBV6-5 to TRBJ1-2; 8 bases agree with TRBD1. The V gene's germline CDR1 is MNHEY and CDR2 SVGAGI. V lost 2 bases to trimming and J lost 7 bases; unmatched junction nucleotides: 6. The CDR3 sequence is 14 residues long.

The rearrangement uses TRBV28 and TRBJ1-4; TRBD1 aligns across 8 bases. The CDR3 is 15 amino acids. Trimming cost V 2 bases and J 7 bases; bases outside gene matches: 6. Per the germline V gene, CDR1 is MDHEN and CDR2 is SYDVKM. CDR3 in amino acids: CASSLGQGAVEKLFF. The CDR3 nucleotides read TGTGCCAGCAGTTTAGGTCAGGGGGCGGTTGAAAAACTGTTTTTT.

This sequence joins TRBV19 and TRBJ2-5; 12 bases agree with TRBD2. In germline, CDR1 is LNHDA, CDR2 SQIVND (reference sequence). V lost 0 bases, J lost 2 bases, and 7 bases stayed unmatched. CDR3 length equals 18 residues. The CDR3 nucleotides read TGTGCCAGTAGTATAGATCACACTAGCGGGGGGCGGCAAGAGACCCAGTACTTC. Protein: CASSIDHTSGGRQETQYF.

This chain uses TRBV29-1 with TRBJ2-3; D remains ambiguous. The germline V and J ends were trimmed by 8 bases and 3 bases, with 6 bases remaining between them. CDR1 is SQVTM and CDR2 is ANQGSEA in the germline V gene. CDR3 length equals 10 residues. The DNA for the CDR3 is TGCAGCACGGATACAGATACGCAGTATTTT. Its translation: CSTDTDTQYF.

This clone was counted once. This chain joins TRBV3-1 (or the pseudogene TRBV3-2) and TRBJ1-2; 7 bases map to TRBD1. Trimming at V came to 8 bases and at J to 4 bases, leaving 4 bases not matched to a gene. The CDR3 totals 12 residues. The germline CDR1 and CDR2 sequences are LGHDT and YNNKEL (reference sequence). The CDR3 is CASQGVLYGYTF. DNA of the CDR3: TGTGCCAGCCAGGGGGTTCTCTATGGCTACACCTTC.

The V and J genes are TRBV29-1 and TRBJ1-2; 9 nucleotides match TRBD1. The CDR3 is 14 residues long. Germline trimming cut 3 bases from V and 4 bases from J; bases unmatched to any gene: 6. CDR1 is SQVTM and CDR2 is ANQGSEA in the germline V gene. The CDR3 is CSVDSGQGFYGYTF. The CDR3, as DNA: TGCAGCGTTGATTCGGGACAGGGATTCTATGGCTACACCTTC.

The gene calls are TRBV15 and TRBJ2-5; D call uncertain. Trimming pared 0 bases from V and 7 bases from J, leaving 6 bases between. CDR3 length: 12 residues. CDR1 LNHNV and CDR2 YYDKDF come from the germline V gene (reference sequence). The CDR3 loop reads CATSRDEGTQYF. The CDR3 nucleotides read TGTGCCACCAGCAGAGATGAAGGGACCCAGTACTTC. The full variable domain, rest sourced from reference TRBV15 and TRBJ2-5, is DAMVIQNPRYQVTQFGKPVTLSCSQTLNHNVMYWYQQKSSQAPKLLFHYYDKDFNNEADTPDNFQSRRPNTSFCFLDIRSPGLGDTAMYLCATSRDEGTQYFGPGTRLLVL.

This clone was seen once. The gene calls are TRBV5-5 and TRBJ2-5; no clear D gene. The CDR3 spans 13 residues. Trimming took 0 bases from V and 3 from J, leaving 6 bases between them. CDR1 SGHKS and CDR2 YYEKEE come from the germline V gene (reference sequence). The CDR3 region is CASSLDAEETQYF. The CDR3 coding sequence is TGTGCCAGCAGCTTGGACGCAGAAGAGACCCAGTACTTC. Using reference TRBV5-5 and TRBJ2-5 for the parts outside the CDR3, the full variable domain is DAGVTQSPTHLIKTRGQQVTLRCSPISGHKSVSWYQQVLGQGPQFIFQYYEKEERGRGNFPDRFSARQFPNYSSELNVNALLLGDSALYLCASSLDAEETQYFGPGTRLLVL.

The J gene is TRBJ2-7, the V gene TRBV18; no clear D gene. Germline loops: CDR1 KGHSH, CDR2 LQKENI. This CDR3 contains 17 residues. Trimming took off 9 bases at V and 7 bases at J, with 31 bases between the two ends. Here the CDR3 reads CASPLRSRGLGLWEQYF. The DNA of the CDR3 is TGTGCCAGTCCCTTGAGGAGCCGAGGCCTCGGGCTATGGGAGCAGTACTTC.

V and J are TRBV29-1 and TRBJ1-6, with TRBD1 as a possible D gene (6 bases). V was shortened by 7 bases and J by 8 bases, with 15 bases between the two germline ends. Germline V gives CDR1 SQVTM, CDR2 ANQGSEA. The CDR3 has 13 residues. CDR3 sequence: CSAGGGDDSPLHF. As DNA, the CDR3 is TGCAGCGCAGGAGGGGGGGATGATTCACCCCTCCACTTT.

V gene TRBV15 combines with J gene TRBJ1-3; possibly TRBD1 for D (5 bases). V gave up 4 bases and J gave up 1 base, with 8 bases separating them. The length of the CDR3 is 14 residues. Germline lookup yields CDR1 LNHNV and CDR2 YYDKDF (reference sequence). The CDR3 coding sequence is TGTGCCACCAGCACAGGGAATTCTGGAAACACCATATATTTT. It is translated as CATSTGNSGNTIYF.